The clone carrying this TCR beta chain was picked up a small number of times. Its antigen is not known. J gave up 2 bases and V 0 bases, and 5 bases lay outside the gene matches. Germline V gene data show CDR1 as PRHDT and CDR2 as FYEKMQ (reference sequence). There are 16 residues in the CDR3. TCRdb reprocessed the reads with MiXCR, giving one entry per CDR3 protein. The table shows 300,000 to 400,000 distinct CDR3 sequences, with 25% to 35% occurring only once. This record belongs to a study of T cell repertoires in cytomegalovirus infection. Background on the study: Well-studied HLA-B-restricted epitopes and recently identified HLA-C-restricted epitopes of CMV were both used in the study. CMV infection and matching HLA type were both indicated by public TCR beta signatures.

Overall study results and limits: CMV-specific TCR beta clonotypes restricted by HLA-C dominated the ex vivo response.

The gene calls are TRBV13 and TRBJ1-2, with 8 bases matching TRBD1. The receptor comes from a human donor in good health (CMV status not recorded). Some clones in this sample may be carry-over from other donors' samples. This specimen was cultured PBMCs, taken from culture after CMV antigen stimulation. The CDR3 region is CASSLGGQAQNYGYTF. The CDR3 DNA reads as TGTGCCAGCAGCTTAGGGGGACAGGCGCAAAACTATGGCTACACCTTC. Based on the CDR3 plus reference TRBV13 and TRBJ1-2, the full variable domain is AAGVIQSPRHLIKEKRETATLKCYPIPRHDTVYWYQQGPGQDPQFLISFYEKMQSDKGSIPDRFSAQQFSDYHSELNMSSLELGDSALYFCASSLGGQAQNYGYTFGSGTRLTVV.